This T cell receptor (beta chain) was captured in a study of blood T cell repertoires in COVID-19. Study in general: T cells, B-cell-depleted T cells, or PBMCs supplied cDNA or gDNA.

V lost 8 bases, J lost 5 bases, and 14 bases stayed unmatched. Germline assignment: CDR1 SNHLY and CDR2 FYNNEI. The CDR3 length is 16 residues. TCRdb's table, derived via immunoSEQ multiplex PCR, lists solely in-frame clones and lacks some. The data show nearly 350,000 clones, around nine tenths seen once. The rearrangement uses TRBV2 and TRBJ2-3; 9 nucleotides agree with TRBD1. The clonotype comes from a young woman who had recovered from COVID-19. The sequenced sample was peripheral blood. This CDR3 is CASRTQGAKVRDTQYF. The CDR3 nucleotides read TGTGCCAGCCGTACACAGGGGGCGAAAGTTCGAGATACGCAGTATTTT.